Detailed here is one TCR beta chain. The sample comes from a study of control samples from healthy donors and cancer patients. Method: immunoSEQ multiplex PCR; TCRdb's copy keeps in-frame clones and lacks some. The sample has some 130,000 clones; 92% are singletons. The germline V gene has CDR1 SGHNT and CDR2 YYREEE (reference sequence). After removal of 1 base from V and 8 bases from J, the junction contained 13 bases not matched to a gene. The CDR3 totals 17 residues. Specimen: blood. The gene calls are TRBV5-4 and TRBJ2-3; the match to TRBD2 covers 10 bases. This receptor was identified in a woman aged 45 to 65 in good health. CDR3: CASSLKPSGRGHSTQYF. CDR3 DNA sequence: TGTGCCAGCAGCTTGAAGCCTAGCGGGAGAGGTCACAGTACGCAGTATTTT.